This is a list of T cell receptor beta chains from one sample in a study of blood T cell repertoires in COVID-19. TCRdb's table, derived via immunoSEQ multiplex PCR, lists solely in-frame clones and lacks some. The table lists 110,000 to 150,000 clones, 85% of them singletons. The sample taken for sequencing was peripheral blood. The receptor set was obtained from a man in his fifties or sixties with acute or convalescent COVID-19. CDR3s include the opening cysteine and the closing phenylalanine or tryptophan. Each record gives: V gene, J gene, D gene, clone size, CDR3 protein, CDR3 DNA. The D gene is left open where the match is weak. Clone size is stated in some rows and not others, as once, few, many or a class when expanded.

>TRBV6-5|TRBJ1-2|TRBD1|.
CASTPDRGLGYTF
TGTGCCAGCACTCCAGACAGGGGGCTCGGCTACACCTTC
>TRBV27|TRBJ1-5|.|.
CASSLSLPGYSNQPQHF
TGTGCCAGCAGTTTATCCCTGCCGGGTTATAGCAATCAGCCCCAGCATTTT
>TRBV4-2|TRBJ2-3|TRBD2|.
CASSLQPSGLSSTDTQYF
TGTGCCAGCAGCCTCCAACCTAGCGGGCTTTCTAGCACAGATACGCAGTATTTT
>TRBV28|TRBJ1-6|TRBD1|once
CASKAGGSSPLHF
TGTGCCAGCAAAGCAGGGGGGTCTTCACCCCTCCACTTT
>TRBV13|TRBJ1-2|TRBD1|once
CASSLGTGGNYGYTF
TGTGCCAGCAGCTTGGGGACAGGGGGAAACTATGGCTACACCTTC
>TRBV2|TRBJ1-6|TRBD1|.
CASSDQGAFSPLHF
TGTGCCAGCAGTGATCAGGGGGCGTTCTCACCCCTCCACTTT
>TRBV2|TRBJ2-7|TRBD1|.
CASSEGTGSFEQYF
TGTGCCAGCAGTGAAGGGACAGGGTCCTTCGAGCAGTACTTC
>TRBV7-9|TRBJ1-2|.|few
CASSFRGGASDYGYTF
TGTGCCAGCAGCTTTCGTGGGGGGGCCTCGGACTATGGCTACACCTTC
>TRBV6-1|TRBJ1-5|TRBD1|.
CASSETGGLRQPQHF
TGTGCCAGCAGTGAGACAGGGGGCTTACGACAGCCCCAGCATTTT
>TRBV12-5|TRBJ1-3|.|.
CASGSGSSGNTIYF
TGTGCTAGTGGCTCAGGGTCTTCTGGAAACACCATATATTTT
>TRBV7-3|TRBJ2-1|.|.
CASSLALPQYNEQFF
TGTGCCAGCAGCCTCGCCCTGCCTCAGTACAATGAGCAGTTCTTC
>TRBV6-6|TRBJ2-2|TRBD1|.
CASTFRDRDTGELFF
TGTGCCAGCACCTTCCGGGACAGGGACACCGGGGAGCTGTTTTTT
>TRBV5-6|TRBJ1-4|TRBD1|once
CASSRTGDQNEKLFF
TGTGCCAGCAGCAGGACAGGGGACCAGAATGAAAAACTGTTTTTT
>TRBV19|TRBJ1-5|.|.
CASSMSTGVGNQPQHF
TGTGCCAGTAGTATGTCGACGGGGGTGGGCAATCAGCCCCAGCATTTT
>TRBV19|TRBJ1-5|TRBD1|.
CASSMIGQGDQPQHF
TGTGCCAGTAGTATGATAGGGCAGGGGGATCAGCCCCAGCATTTT
>TRBV5-1|TRBJ2-7|.|.
CASSLTGYEQYF
TGCGCCAGCAGCTTGACAGGTTACGAGCAGTACTTC
>TRBV6-5|TRBJ2-3|TRBD2|.
CASSFSGRGTDTQYF
TGTGCCAGCAGTTTCAGCGGGAGAGGCACAGATACGCAGTATTTT
>TRBV7-3|TRBJ1-1|.|.
CASSSSDSKAFF
TGTGCCAGCAGCTCCTCCGACAGCAAAGCTTTCTTT
>TRBV11-3|TRBJ2-1|.|.
CASSFNNEQFF
TGTGCCAGCAGCTTTAACAATGAGCAGTTCTTC
>TRBV4-1|TRBJ2-1|TRBD2|.
CASSQVLAGKFSYNEQFF
TGCGCCAGCAGCCAAGTGTTAGCGGGAAAATTCTCCTACAATGAGCAGTTCTTC
>TRBV11-3|TRBJ1-3|.|.
CASSLGGFGNTIYF
TGTGCCAGCAGCTTAGGAGGTTTCGGAAACACCATATATTTT
>TRBV19|TRBJ1-2|.|.
CAPIRVDSAINYGYTF
TGTGCCCCAATTAGGGTAGACAGCGCAATAAACTATGGCTACACCTTC
>TRBV6-5|TRBJ2-3|.|few
CASSYSDGDTQYF
TGTGCCAGCAGTTATTCCGACGGGGATACGCAGTATTTT
>TRBV11-2|TRBJ1-5|.|.
CASSPRSSNQPQHF
TGTGCCAGCAGCCCAAGGAGTAGCAATCAGCCCCAGCATTTT
>TRBV3-1/TRBV3-2|TRBJ1-6|.|.
CASSQGTGSPLHF
TGTGCCAGCAGCCAGGGTACGGGTTCACCCCTCCACTTT
>TRBV5-1|TRBJ2-1|.|.
CASSVEGASSYNEQFF
TGCGCCAGCAGCGTGGAGGGGGCGAGCTCCTACAATGAGCAGTTCTTC
>TRBV5-1|TRBJ1-3|.|.
CASSLAGTDYGNTIYF
TGCGCCAGCAGCTTGGCCGGTACAGATTATGGAAACACCATATATTTT
>TRBV27|TRBJ1-1|.|.
CASSFFSEAFF
TGTGCCAGCAGTTTCTTCTCTGAAGCTTTCTTT
>TRBV11-1|TRBJ1-1|TRBD1|.
CASSTWTGKEGTEAFF
TGTGCCAGCAGCACCTGGACAGGGAAAGAGGGCACTGAAGCTTTCTTT
>TRBV7-2|TRBJ1-4|TRBD1|.
CASSPTGTGGRKLFF
TGTGCCAGCAGCCCAACGGGGACAGGGGGGAGAAAACTGTTTTTT
>TRBV6-6|TRBJ1-4|TRBD1|.
CASSNIQGRGEKLFF
TGTGCCAGCAGCAATATACAGGGGCGGGGTGAAAAACTGTTTTTT
>TRBV3-1/TRBV3-2|TRBJ1-3|.|many
CASSPGAQGNTIYF
TGTGCCAGCAGCCCCGGAGCCCAAGGAAACACCATATATTTT
>TRBV7-2|TRBJ2-7|.|.
CASSLAPGPFEQYF
TGTGCCAGCAGCTTAGCCCCAGGCCCATTCGAGCAGTACTTC